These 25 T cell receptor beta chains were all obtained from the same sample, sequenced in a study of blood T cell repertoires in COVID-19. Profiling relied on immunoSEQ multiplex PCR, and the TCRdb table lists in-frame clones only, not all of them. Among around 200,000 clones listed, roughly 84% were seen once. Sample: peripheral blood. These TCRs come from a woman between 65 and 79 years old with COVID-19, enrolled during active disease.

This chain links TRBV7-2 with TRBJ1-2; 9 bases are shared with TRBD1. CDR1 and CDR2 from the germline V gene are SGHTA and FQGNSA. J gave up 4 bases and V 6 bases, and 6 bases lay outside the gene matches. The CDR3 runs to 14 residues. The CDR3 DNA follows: TGTGCCAGCAGACGAGAACAGGGGGCCTATGGCTACACCTTC. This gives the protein CASRREQGAYGYTF.

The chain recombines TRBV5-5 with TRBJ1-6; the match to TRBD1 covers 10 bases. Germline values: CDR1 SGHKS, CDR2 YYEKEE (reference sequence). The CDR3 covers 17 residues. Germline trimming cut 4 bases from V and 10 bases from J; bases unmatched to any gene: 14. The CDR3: CASSPIRDRGYGSPLHF. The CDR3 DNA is TGTGCCAGCAGCCCAATCCGGGACAGGGGCTACGGATCACCCCTCCACTTT. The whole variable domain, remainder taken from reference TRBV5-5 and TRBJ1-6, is DAGVTQSPTHLIKTRGQQVTLRCSPISGHKSVSWYQQVLGQGPQFIFQYYEKEERGRGNFPDRFSARQFPNYSSELNVNALLLGDSALYLCASSPIRDRGYGSPLHFGNGTRLTVT.

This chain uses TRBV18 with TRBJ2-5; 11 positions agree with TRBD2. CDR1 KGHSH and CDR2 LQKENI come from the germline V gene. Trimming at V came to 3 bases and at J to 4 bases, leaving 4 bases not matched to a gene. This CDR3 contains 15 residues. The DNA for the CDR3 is TGTGCCAGCTCACCCCTAGCGGGAGGAGGAGAGACCCAGTACTTC. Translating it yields CASSPLAGGGETQYF.

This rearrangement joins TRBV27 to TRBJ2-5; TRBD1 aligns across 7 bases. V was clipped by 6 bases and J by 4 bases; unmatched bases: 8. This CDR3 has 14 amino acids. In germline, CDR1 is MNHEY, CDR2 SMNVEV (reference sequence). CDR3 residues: CASRIEGARETQYF. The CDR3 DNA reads TGTGCCAGCAGGATCGAGGGGGCCCGAGAGACCCAGTACTTC.

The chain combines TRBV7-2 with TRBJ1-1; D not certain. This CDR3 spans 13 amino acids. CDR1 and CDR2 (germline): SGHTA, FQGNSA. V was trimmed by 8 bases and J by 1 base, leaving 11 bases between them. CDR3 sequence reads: CASEPGQNTEAFF. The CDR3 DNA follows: TGTGCCAGCGAACCGGGTCAGAACACTGAAGCTTTCTTT. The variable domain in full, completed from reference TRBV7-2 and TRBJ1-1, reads GAGVSQSPSNKVTEKGKDVELRCDPISGHTALYWYRQSLGQGLEFLIYFQGNSAPDKSGLPSDRFSAERTGGSVSTLTIQRTQQEDSAVYLCASEPGQNTEAFFGQGTRLTVV.

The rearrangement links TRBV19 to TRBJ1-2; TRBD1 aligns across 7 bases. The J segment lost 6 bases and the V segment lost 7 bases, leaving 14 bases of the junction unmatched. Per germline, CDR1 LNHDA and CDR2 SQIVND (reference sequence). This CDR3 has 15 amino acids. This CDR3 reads CASNQDRLKQNGYTF. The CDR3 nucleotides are TGTGCCAGTAACCAGGACAGGTTAAAACAAAATGGCTACACCTTC.

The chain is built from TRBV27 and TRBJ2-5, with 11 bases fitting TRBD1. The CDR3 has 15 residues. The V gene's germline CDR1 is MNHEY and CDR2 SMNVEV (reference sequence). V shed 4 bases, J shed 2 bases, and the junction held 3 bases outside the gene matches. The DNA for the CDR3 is TGTGCCAGCAGTTGGGACAGGGGGAAGCAAGAGACCCAGTACTTC. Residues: CASSWDRGKQETQYF.

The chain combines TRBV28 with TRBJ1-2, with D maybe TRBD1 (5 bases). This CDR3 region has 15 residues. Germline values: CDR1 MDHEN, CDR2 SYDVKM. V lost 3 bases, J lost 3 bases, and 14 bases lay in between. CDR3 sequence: CASSLRGREDYGYTF. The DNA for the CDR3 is TGTGCCAGCAGTTTGCGGGGGAGGGAAGACTATGGCTACACCTTC.

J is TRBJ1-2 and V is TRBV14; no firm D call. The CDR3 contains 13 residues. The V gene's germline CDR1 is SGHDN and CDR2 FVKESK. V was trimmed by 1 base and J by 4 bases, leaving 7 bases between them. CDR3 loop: CASSQVSGYGYTF. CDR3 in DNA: TGTGCCAGCAGCCAAGTTTCAGGCTATGGCTACACCTTC.

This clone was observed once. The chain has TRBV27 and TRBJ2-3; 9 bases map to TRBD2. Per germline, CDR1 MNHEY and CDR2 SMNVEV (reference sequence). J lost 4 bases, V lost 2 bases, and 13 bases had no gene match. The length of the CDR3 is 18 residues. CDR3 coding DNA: TGTGCCAGCAGTTTAAGAGTCGGGGGCGGGAGGGCCGCAGATACGCAGTATTTT. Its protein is CASSLRVGGGRAADTQYF.

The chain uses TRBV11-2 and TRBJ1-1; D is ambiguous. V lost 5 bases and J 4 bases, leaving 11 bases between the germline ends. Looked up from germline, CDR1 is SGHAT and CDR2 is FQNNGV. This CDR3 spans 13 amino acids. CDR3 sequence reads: CASSASRGTEAFF. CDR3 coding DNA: TGTGCCAGCAGCGCTAGTCGGGGCACTGAAGCTTTCTTT.

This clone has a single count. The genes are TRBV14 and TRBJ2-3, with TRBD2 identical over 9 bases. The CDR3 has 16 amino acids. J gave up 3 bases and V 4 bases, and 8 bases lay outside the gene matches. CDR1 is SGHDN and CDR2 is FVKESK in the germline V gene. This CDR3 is CASSRLGLAVTDTQYF. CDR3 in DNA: TGTGCCAGCAGCCGACTGGGACTAGCCGTTACAGATACGCAGTATTTT. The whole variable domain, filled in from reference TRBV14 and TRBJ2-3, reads EAGVTQFPSHSVIEKGQTVTLRCDPISGHDNLYWYRRVMGKEIKFLLHFVKESKQDESGMPNNRFLAERTGGTYSTLKVQPAELEDSGVYFCASSRLGLAVTDTQYFGPGTRLTVL.

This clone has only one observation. For the CDR3, the DNA is TGTGCCAGCGGGAGGGGGGTTTACAATGAGCAGTTCTTC. Amino acids: CASGRGVYNEQFF. The chain joins TRBV27 to TRBJ2-1; a possible D gene is TRBD2 (7 bases). This CDR3 contains 13 residues. The V gene's germline CDR1 is MNHEY and CDR2 SMNVEV (reference sequence). The ends were cut back, 8 bases at V and 4 bases at J, with 12 bases in the middle.

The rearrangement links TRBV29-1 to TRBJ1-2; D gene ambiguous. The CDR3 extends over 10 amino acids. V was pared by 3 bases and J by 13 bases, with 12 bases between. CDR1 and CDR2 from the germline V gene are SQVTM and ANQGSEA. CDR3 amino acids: CSVDIGIVTF. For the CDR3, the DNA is TGCAGCGTTGATATCGGGATAGTCACCTTC.

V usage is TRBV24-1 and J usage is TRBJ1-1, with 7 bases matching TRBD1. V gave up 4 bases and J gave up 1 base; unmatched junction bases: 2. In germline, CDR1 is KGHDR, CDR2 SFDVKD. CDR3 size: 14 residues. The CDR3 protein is CATSEGTENTEAFF. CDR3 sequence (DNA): TGTGCCACCAGTGAGGGGACAGAGAACACTGAAGCTTTCTTT.

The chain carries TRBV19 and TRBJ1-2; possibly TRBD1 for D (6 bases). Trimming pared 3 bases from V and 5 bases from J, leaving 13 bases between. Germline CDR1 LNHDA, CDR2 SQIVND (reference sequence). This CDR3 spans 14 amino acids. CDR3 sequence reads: CASSMDSEGYGYTF. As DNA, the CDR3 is TGTGCCAGTAGTATGGACAGCGAGGGGTATGGCTACACCTTC.

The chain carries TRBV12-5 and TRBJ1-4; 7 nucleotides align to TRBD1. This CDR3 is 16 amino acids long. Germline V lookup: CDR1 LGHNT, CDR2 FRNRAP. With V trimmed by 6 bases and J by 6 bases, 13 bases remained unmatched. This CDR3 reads CASGLHRGAGHEKLFF. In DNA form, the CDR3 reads TGTGCTAGTGGCCTTCACAGGGGAGCGGGCCATGAAAAACTGTTTTTT.

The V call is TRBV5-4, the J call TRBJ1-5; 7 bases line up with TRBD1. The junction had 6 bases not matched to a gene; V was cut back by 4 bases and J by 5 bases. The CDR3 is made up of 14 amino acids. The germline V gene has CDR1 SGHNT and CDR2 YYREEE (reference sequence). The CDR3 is CASSAGRGDQPQHF. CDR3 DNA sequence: TGTGCCAGCAGCGCAGGCAGGGGGGATCAGCCCCAGCATTTT.

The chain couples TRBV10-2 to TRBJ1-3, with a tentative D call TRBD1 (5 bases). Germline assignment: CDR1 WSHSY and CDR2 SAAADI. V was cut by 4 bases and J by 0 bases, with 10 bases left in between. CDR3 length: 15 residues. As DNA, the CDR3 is TGCGCCAGCAGTGGGGGGGTCGGCTCTGGAAACACCATATATTTT. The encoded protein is CASSGGVGSGNTIYF.

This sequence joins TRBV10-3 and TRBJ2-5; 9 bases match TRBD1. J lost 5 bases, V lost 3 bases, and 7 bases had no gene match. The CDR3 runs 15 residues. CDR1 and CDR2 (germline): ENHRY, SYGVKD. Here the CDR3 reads CAISDGTGIRETQYF. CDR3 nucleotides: TGTGCCATCAGTGACGGGACAGGGATCCGGGAGACCCAGTACTTC.

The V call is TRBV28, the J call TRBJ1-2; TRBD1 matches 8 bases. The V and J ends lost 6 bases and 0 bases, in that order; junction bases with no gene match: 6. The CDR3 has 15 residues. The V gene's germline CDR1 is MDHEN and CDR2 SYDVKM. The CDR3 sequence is CASSLRQGPNYGYTF. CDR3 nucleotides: TGTGCCAGCAGCCTGCGACAGGGGCCTAACTATGGCTACACCTTC.

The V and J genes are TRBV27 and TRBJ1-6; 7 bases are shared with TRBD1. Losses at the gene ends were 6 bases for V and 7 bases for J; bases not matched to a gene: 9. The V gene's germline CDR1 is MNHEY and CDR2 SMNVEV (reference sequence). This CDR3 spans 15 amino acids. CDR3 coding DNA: TGTGCCAGCAGCTTACTAGACAGGGTGAATTCACCCCTCCACTTT. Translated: CASSLLDRVNSPLHF.

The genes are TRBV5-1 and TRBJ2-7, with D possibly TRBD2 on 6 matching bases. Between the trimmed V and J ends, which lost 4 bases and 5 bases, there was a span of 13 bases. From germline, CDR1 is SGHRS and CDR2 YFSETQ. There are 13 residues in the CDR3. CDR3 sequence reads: CASSPRLVHEQYV. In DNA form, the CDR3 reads TGCGCCAGCAGCCCCCGACTAGTCCACGAGCAGTACGTC.

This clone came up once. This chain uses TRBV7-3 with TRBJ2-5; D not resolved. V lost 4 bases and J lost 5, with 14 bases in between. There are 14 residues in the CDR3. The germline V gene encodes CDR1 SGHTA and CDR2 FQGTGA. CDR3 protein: CASSSLGPRETQYF. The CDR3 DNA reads TGTGCCAGCAGCTCCCTTGGGCCCCGGGAGACCCAGTACTTC.

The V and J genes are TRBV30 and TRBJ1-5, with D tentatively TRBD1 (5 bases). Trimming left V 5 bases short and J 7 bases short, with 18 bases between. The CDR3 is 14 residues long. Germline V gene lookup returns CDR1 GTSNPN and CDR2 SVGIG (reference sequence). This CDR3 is CAWARASGFQPQHF. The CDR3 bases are TGTGCCTGGGCCAGGGCCTCTGGGTTCCAGCCCCAGCATTTT.